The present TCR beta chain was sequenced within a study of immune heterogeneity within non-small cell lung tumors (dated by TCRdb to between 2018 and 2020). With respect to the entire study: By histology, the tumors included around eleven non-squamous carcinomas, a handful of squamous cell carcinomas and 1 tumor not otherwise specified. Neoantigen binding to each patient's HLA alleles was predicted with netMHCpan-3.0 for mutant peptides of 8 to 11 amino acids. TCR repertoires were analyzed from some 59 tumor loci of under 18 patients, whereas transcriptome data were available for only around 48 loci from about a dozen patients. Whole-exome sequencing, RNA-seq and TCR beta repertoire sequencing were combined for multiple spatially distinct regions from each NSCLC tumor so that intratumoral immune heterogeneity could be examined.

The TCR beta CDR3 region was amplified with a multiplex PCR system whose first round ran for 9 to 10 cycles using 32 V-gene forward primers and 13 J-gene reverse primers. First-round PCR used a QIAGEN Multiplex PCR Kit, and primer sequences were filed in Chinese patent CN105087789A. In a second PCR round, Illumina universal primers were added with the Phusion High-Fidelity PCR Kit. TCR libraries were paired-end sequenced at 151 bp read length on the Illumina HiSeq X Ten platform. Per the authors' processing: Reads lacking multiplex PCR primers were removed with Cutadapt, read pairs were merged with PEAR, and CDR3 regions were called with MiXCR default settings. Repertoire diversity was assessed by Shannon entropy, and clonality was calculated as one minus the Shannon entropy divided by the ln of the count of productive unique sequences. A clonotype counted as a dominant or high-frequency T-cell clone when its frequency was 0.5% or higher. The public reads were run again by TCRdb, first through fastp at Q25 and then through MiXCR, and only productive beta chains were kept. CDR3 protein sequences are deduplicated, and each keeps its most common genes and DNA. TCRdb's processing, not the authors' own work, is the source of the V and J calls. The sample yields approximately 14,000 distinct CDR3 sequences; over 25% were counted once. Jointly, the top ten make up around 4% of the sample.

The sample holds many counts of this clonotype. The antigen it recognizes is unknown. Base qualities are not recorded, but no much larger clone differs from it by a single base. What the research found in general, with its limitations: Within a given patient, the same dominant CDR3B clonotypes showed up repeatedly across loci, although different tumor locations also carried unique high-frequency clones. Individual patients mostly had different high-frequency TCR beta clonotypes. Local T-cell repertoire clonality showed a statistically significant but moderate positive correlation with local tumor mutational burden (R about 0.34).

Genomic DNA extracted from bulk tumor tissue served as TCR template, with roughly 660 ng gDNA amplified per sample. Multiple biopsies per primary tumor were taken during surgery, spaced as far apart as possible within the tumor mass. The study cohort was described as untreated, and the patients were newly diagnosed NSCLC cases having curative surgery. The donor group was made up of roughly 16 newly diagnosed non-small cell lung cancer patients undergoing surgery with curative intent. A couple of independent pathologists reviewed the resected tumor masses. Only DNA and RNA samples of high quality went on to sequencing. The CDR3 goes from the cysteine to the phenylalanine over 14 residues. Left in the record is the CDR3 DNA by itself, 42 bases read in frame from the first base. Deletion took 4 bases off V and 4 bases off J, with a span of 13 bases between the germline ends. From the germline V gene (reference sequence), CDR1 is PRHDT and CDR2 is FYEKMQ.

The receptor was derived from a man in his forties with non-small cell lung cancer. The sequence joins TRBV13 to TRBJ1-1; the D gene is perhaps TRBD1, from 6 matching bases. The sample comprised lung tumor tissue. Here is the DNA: TGTGCCAGCAGCTGGGGGCGTCGAGGCACTGAAGCTTTCTTT. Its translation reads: CASSWGRRGTEAFF.